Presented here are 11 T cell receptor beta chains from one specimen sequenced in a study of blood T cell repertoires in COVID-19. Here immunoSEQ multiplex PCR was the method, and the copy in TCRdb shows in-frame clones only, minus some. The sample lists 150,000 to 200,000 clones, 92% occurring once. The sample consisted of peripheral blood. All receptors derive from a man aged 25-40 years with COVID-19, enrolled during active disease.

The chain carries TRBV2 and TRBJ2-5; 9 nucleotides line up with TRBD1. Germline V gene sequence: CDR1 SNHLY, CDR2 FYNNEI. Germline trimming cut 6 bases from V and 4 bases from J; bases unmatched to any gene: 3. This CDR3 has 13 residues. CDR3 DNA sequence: TGTGCCAGCAGGAGGACAGGGGTAGAGACCCAGTACTTC. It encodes CASRRTGVETQYF.

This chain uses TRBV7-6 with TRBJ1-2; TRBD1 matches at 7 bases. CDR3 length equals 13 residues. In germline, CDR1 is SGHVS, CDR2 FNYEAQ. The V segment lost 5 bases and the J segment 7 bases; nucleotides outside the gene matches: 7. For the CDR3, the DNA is TGTGCCAGCAGCCGACAGGGTATTTTTGGCTACACCTTC. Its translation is CASSRQGIFGYTF.

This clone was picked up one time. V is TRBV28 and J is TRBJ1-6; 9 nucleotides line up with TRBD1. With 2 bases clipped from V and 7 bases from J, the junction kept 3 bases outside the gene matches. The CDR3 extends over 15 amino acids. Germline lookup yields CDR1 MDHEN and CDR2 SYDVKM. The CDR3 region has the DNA TGTGCCAGCAGTTTACGGGACAGGGAAAATTCACCCCTCCACTTT. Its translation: CASSLRDRENSPLHF. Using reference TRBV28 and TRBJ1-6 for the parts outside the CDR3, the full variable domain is DVKVTQSSRYLVKRTGEKVFLECVQDMDHENMFWYRQDPGLGLRLIYFSYDVKMKEKGDIPEGYSVSREKKERFSLILESASTNQTSMYLCASSLRDRENSPLHFGNGTRLTVT.

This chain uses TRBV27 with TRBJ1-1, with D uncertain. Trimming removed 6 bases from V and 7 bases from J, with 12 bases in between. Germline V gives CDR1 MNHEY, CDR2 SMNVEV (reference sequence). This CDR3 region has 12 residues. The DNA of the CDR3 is TGTGCCAGCAGCCAAGCTGGGAGTGAAGCTTTCTTT. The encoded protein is CASSQAGSEAFF.

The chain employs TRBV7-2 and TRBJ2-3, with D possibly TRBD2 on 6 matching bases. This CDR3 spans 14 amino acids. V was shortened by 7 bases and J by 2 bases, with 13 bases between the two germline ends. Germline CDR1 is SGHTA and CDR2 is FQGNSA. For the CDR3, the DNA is TGTGCCAGCAACACGGGACTCTACACAGATACGCAGTATTTT. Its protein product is CASNTGLYTDTQYF.

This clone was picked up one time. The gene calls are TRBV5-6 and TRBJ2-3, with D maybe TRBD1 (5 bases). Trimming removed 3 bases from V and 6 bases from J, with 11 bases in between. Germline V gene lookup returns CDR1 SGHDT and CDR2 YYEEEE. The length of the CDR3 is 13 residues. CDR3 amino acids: CASSSQGSDTQYF. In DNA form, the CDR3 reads TGTGCCAGCAGCTCTCAGGGATCTGATACGCAGTATTTT. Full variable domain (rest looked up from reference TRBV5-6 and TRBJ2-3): DAGVTQSPTHLIKTRGQQVTLRCSPKSGHDTVSWYQQALGQGPQFIFQYYEEEERQRGNFPDRFSGHQFPNYSSELNVNALLLGDSALYLCASSSQGSDTQYFGPGTRLTVL.

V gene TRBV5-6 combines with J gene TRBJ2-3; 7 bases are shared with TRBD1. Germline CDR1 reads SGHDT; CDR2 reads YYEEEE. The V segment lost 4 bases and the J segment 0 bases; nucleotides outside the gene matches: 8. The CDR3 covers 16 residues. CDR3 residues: CASSRVGQRSTDTQYF. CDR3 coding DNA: TGTGCCAGCAGCCGGGTGGGACAGAGAAGCACAGATACGCAGTATTTT.

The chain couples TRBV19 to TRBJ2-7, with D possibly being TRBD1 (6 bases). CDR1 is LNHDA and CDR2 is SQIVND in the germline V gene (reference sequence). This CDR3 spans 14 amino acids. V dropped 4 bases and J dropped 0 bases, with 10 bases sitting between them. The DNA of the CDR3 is TGTGCCAGTAGTAAACCGGACAGCTCCTACGAGCAGTACTTC. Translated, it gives CASSKPDSSYEQYF. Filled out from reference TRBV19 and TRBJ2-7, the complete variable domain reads DGGITQSPKYLFRKEGQNVTLSCEQNLNHDAMYWYRQDPGQGLRLIYYSQIVNDFQKGDIAEGYSVSREKKESFPLTVTSAQKNPTAFYLCASSKPDSSYEQYFGPGTRLTVT.

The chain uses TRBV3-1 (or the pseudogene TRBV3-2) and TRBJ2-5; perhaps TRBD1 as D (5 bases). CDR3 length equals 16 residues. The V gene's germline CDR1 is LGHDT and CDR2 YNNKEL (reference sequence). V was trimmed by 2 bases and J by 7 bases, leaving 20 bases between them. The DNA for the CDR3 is TGTGCCAGCAGCCAATTCCGCGACATCGGTCAGGGGACCCAGTACTTC. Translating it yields CASSQFRDIGQGTQYF.

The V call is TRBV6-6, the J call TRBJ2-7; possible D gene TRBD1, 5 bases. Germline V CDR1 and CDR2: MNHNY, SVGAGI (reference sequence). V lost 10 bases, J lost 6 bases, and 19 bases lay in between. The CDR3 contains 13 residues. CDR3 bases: TGTGCCACCTTTCAAGGGGTTCGTGGCGAGCAGTACTTC. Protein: CATFQGVRGEQYF.

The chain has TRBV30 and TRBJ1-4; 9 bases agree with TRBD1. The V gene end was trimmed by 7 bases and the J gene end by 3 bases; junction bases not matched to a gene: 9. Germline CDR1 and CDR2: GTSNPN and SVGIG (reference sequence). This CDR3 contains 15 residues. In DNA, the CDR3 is TGTGCCTCCGGGACAGGGTATTGGGCTAATGAAAAACTGTTTTTT. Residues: CASGTGYWANEKLFF.